This TCR beta chain derives from a study of blood T cell repertoires in COVID-19. Study-level information: In each case, the material was cDNA or gDNA derived from T cells, B-cell-depleted T cells, or PBMCs.

The trim removed 3 bases at V and 4 bases at J, leaving 5 bases unmatched. This CDR3 has 15 residues. Looked up from germline, CDR1 is SGHRS and CDR2 is YFSETQ. As processed by the authors: Amplified reference gene primers provided the basis for estimating nucleated cell counts. The protocol was immunoSEQ multiplex PCR, while the TCRdb copy is restricted to in-frame clones and leaves out a portion. D and trimming were read from the DNA, whereas the V and J calls and clone size are those reported in that table. The sample has 55,000 to 65,000 clones, 90% to 95% seen once; the top ten hold 8.5% to 10%.

This receptor was identified in a human donor in a cohort sampled during active COVID-19. Sequenced: peripheral blood. V is TRBV5-1 and J is TRBJ2-2, with TRBD2 matching 8 bases. CDR3 in DNA: TGCGCCAGCAGCTCTAGACTAGCGACCACCGGGGAGCTGTTTTTT. Translated: CASSSRLATTGELFF. Looking up the rest from reference TRBV5-1 and TRBJ2-2 gives the full variable domain: KAGVTQTPRYLIKTRGQQVTLSCSPISGHRSVSWYQQTPGQGLQFLFEYFSETQRNKGNFPGRFSGRQFSNSRSEMNVSTLELGDSALYLCASSSRLATTGELFFGEGSRLTVL.